The following is a TCR beta chain sequence with its context. No antigen is known for it. Germline V lookup: CDR1 SGHVS, CDR2 FNYEAQ. Trimming cost V 4 bases and J 0 bases; bases outside gene matches: 8. The CDR3 runs 17 residues. Only in-frame clones appear in the TCRdb table, and some are missing; sequencing was by immunoSEQ multiplex PCR. The table has more than 7,000 clones, 60% to 75% seen once. The data belong to a study of CD4+ T cells in melanoma. Findings and caveats of the study: A reported correlation linked neoantigen-specific CD4+ T cells to CD8+, macrophage and B cell function. Diverse differentiation states were reported for melanoma neoantigen-specific CD4+ T cells.

Sequenced input: cells from a culture (not recorded whether cultured in vitro). The sequence was collected from a human donor with melanoma. The genes are TRBV7-6 and TRBJ1-5, with 8 bases fitting TRBD1. CDR3 bases: TGTGCCAGCAGCTCCGGACAGGGAGAGGGTAGCAATCAGCCCCAGCATTTT. Protein product: CASSSGQGEGSNQPQHF.